Given below is one TCR beta chain in context. Antigen specificity is unknown. This sample was taken from a study of T-cell memory formation after mild COVID-19. TCRdb analysed the 5' RACE reads with MiXCR anew, one entry per CDR3 protein. The sample contains under 250,000 distinct CDR3 sequences, just over 9.5% of which appear only once. Losses at the gene ends were 6 bases for V and 5 bases for J; bases not matched to a gene: 15. The CDR3 sequence is 16 residues long. Germline loops: CDR1 KGHSH, CDR2 LQKENI. Whole-study results and caveats: Of the contracting clones, CD4+ ones lay mainly in CM and EM, and CD8+ ones in EMRA.

The source is a young man who had mild COVID-19 (a few samples of this study predate the infection). Cell type and time point are not known. The chain has TRBV18 and TRBJ2-5; 7 bases line up with TRBD1. The sample taken for sequencing was PBMCs or a T cell subset sorted from them (not recorded which). CDR3 DNA: TGTGCCAGCTCCTATAGGACAGGAGGTAGTGGGGAGACCCAGTACTTC. This codes for CASSYRTGGSGETQYF.